This T cell receptor (beta chain) comes out of a study of graft-versus-host responses after intestinal transplantation. Overall study: Anti-thymocyte globulin was used for induction in all recipients, who then took tacrolimus and steroids for approximately 3 years. Study-wide findings and caveats: Peak circulating GvH clone levels were associated with early post-transplant HvG declines. Among recipient marrow samples, GvH clones were found; some appeared first in ileum or blood. Individuals who had graft-donor T cell macrochimerism had allografts that showed high graft-versus-host to host-versus-graft clonal ratios.

This table comes from immunoSEQ multiplex PCR, and its TCRdb copy is limited to in-frame clones, with some not included. The data show about 43,000 clones, with roughly 94% seen just once and 1.5% to 2% held by the top ten. Trimming cost V 4 bases and J 3 bases, with 12 bases left between them. CDR3 size: 14 residues. Germline lookup yields CDR1 MNHNY and CDR2 SVGAGI (reference sequence). Points on this clone: What it recognizes is unknown.

This TCR derives from a human patient who received an intestinal transplant, so some T cells may come from the graft donor. The V call is TRBV6-6, the J call TRBJ2-5; tentatively, D is TRBD1 (6 bases). The source was PBMCs, collected 335 days after intestinal transplant. This CDR3 is CASSFTGTKETQYF. The CDR3 nucleotides read TGTGCCAGCAGTTTTACCGGGACAAAAGAGACCCAGTACTTC.